The 22 T cell receptor beta chains below were found in one sample sequenced in a study of CD8 T cells in Susac syndrome (dated by TCRdb to between 2018 and 2021). Receptor libraries were prepared by the immunoSEQ multiplex PCR assay. RNA was extracted using the RNeasy kit, and roughly 0.5 to 1 microgram was reverse transcribed with random hexamers. In TCRdb, the public reads were trimmed at Q25 with fastp and aligned with MiXCR, with productive beta chains retained. Every CDR3 protein is listed once, alongside the most common genes and DNA of its rows. For this sample the table gives roughly 110,000 distinct CDR3 sequences, of which about 93% were detected only once. The ten largest clones take up 0.11% to 0.15% of the sample. The sequencing sample was made of CD4+ T cells from PBMCs. The receptors stem from a human donor in good health.

This rearrangement joins TRBV10-3 to TRBJ2-2; 8 bases align to TRBD1. The V gene's germline CDR1 is ENHRY and CDR2 SYGVKD. The CDR3 sequence is 13 residues long. The junction had 1 base not matched to a gene; V was cut back by 7 bases and J by 3 bases. The CDR3 spells CAIKQGDTGELFF. The CDR3 DNA reads as TGTGCCATCAAACAGGGGGACACCGGGGAGCTGTTTTTT.

This clonotype was seen a handful of times. The chain is built from TRBV5-1 and TRBJ2-1, with 9 nucleotides matching TRBD1. V dropped 4 bases and J dropped 4; count of bases not matched to a gene: 9. The CDR3 extends over 16 amino acids. CDR1 is SGHRS, CDR2 YFSETQ, per germline. This CDR3 reads CASSGTGTPPYNEQFF. In nucleotides, the CDR3 is TGCGCCAGCAGCGGGACAGGGACTCCTCCATACAATGAGCAGTTCTTC.

In its sample, this clonotype was seen once. The rearrangement uses TRBV19 and TRBJ1-5, with 8 bases that match TRBD1. V was pared by 3 bases and J by 7 bases, with 5 bases of the junction left unmatched. This CDR3 contains 14 residues. Looked up from germline, CDR1 is LNHDA and CDR2 is SQIVND (reference sequence). Here the CDR3 DNA reads TGTGCCAGTAGTATCGGACAGGGTGGGCAGCCCCAGCATTTT. Amino acids: CASSIGQGGQPQHF.

The J gene is TRBJ2-6, the V gene TRBV5-1; D is unclear. The CDR3 contains 15 residues. The germline V and J ends were trimmed by 4 bases and 0 bases, with 8 bases remaining between them. Germline CDR1 is SGHRS and CDR2 is YFSETQ. The CDR3 is CASSAASSGANVLTF. The CDR3 nucleotides are TGCGCCAGCAGCGCCGCCTCCTCTGGGGCCAACGTCCTGACTTTC. Complete variable domain (other parts from reference TRBV5-1 and TRBJ2-6): KAGVTQTPRYLIKTRGQQVTLSCSPISGHRSVSWYQQTPGQGLQFLFEYFSETQRNKGNFPGRFSGRQFSNSRSEMNVSTLELGDSALYLCASSAASSGANVLTFGAGSRLTVL.

The gene calls are TRBV5-1 and TRBJ1-1, with D possibly being TRBD1 (5 bases). The germline V gene encodes CDR1 SGHRS and CDR2 YFSETQ. V lost 2 bases and J 5 bases, leaving 13 bases between the germline ends. This CDR3 spans 14 amino acids. This CDR3 is CASSLKGEGTEAFF. The CDR3, as DNA: TGCGCCAGCAGCTTAAAAGGGGAAGGGACTGAAGCTTTCTTT.

This clonotype appeared once. The rearrangement uses TRBV3-1 and TRBJ2-7; the D is unclear. CDR1 LGHDT and CDR2 YNNKEL come from the germline V gene (reference sequence). The V gene lost 7 bases and the J gene lost 5 bases, with 9 bases spanning the gap. This CDR3 region has 11 residues. The DNA for the CDR3 is TGTGCCAGCACTCACCGGAACGAGCAGTACTTC. Protein product: CASTHRNEQYF.

The chain carries TRBV12-3 or TRBV12-4 and TRBJ1-4; tentative D call: TRBD1 (5 bases). The CDR3 has 14 residues. With 3 bases removed from V and 5 bases from J, the gap between germline ends came to 10 bases. The CDR3: CASSFGGGNEKLFF. In DNA form, the CDR3 reads TGTGCCAGCAGTTTCGGCGGGGGAAATGAAAAACTGTTTTTT.

This chain joins TRBV19 and TRBJ2-7; 10 bases match TRBD1. CDR1 and CDR2 from the germline V gene are LNHDA and SQIVND (reference sequence). This CDR3 contains 17 residues. The J segment lost 3 bases and the V segment lost 6 bases, leaving 14 bases of the junction unmatched. CDR3 coding DNA: TGTGCCAGTAGCCGCAATGCCATGCGGACAGGGGGCTACGAGCAGTACTTC. Translation gives CASSRNAMRTGGYEQYF.

This clonotype is a singleton in its sample. The CDR3 loop is CASSLSWQYQETQYF. CDR3 sequence (DNA): TGTGCCAGCAGCTTAAGTTGGCAGTACCAAGAGACCCAGTACTTC. J is TRBJ2-5 and V is TRBV7-8; no clear D gene. Germline V CDR1 and CDR2: SGHVS, FQNEAQ. Trimming took off 2 bases at V and 0 bases at J, with 10 bases between the two ends. The length of the CDR3 is 15 residues. Variable domain in full (rest from reference TRBV7-8 and TRBJ2-5): GAGVSQSPRYKVAKRGQDVALRCDPISGHVSLFWYQQALGQGPEFLTYFQNEAQLDKSGLPSDRFFAERPEGSVSTLKIQRTQQEDSAVYLCASSLSWQYQETQYFGPGTRLLVL.

The chain employs TRBV6-2 or TRBV6-3 and TRBJ1-1; the D is unclear. Looked up from germline, CDR1 is MNHEY and CDR2 is SVGEGT. The CDR3 runs 16 residues. V dropped 4 bases and J dropped 1 base, with 16 bases sitting between them. Here the CDR3 reads CASSFLLLTKNTEAFF. CDR3 bases: TGTGCCAGCAGTTTTCTCCTCCTAACGAAGAACACTGAAGCTTTCTTT.

The V and J genes are TRBV3-1 and TRBJ2-1; 10 nucleotides align to TRBD2. The CDR3 contains 21 residues. V lost 0 bases and J lost 6; bases outside the gene matches: 20. Looked up from germline, CDR1 is LGHDT and CDR2 is YNNKEL (reference sequence). CDR3 protein: CASSQDLILAGGSPEVNEQFF. Here the CDR3 DNA reads TGTGCCAGCAGCCAAGATCTCATCTTAGCGGGAGGTAGCCCAGAAGTCAATGAGCAGTTCTTC.

This clonotype showed up just once. This sequence joins TRBV20-1 and TRBJ2-5; the match to TRBD2 covers 10 bases. The CDR3 is made up of 13 amino acids. The germline V gene has CDR1 DFQATT and CDR2 SNEGSKA (reference sequence). The V gene end was trimmed by 5 bases and the J gene end by 4 bases; junction bases not matched to a gene: 4. The CDR3 DNA reads TGCAGTGCTGATAGCGGGGGGCGAGAGACCCAGTACTTC. This encodes CSADSGGRETQYF.

The rearrangement joins TRBV9 to TRBJ2-2; D uncertain. V was trimmed by 4 bases and J by 3 bases, leaving 16 bases between them. This CDR3 spans 16 amino acids. CDR1 and CDR2 from the germline V gene are SGDLS and YYNGEE. The CDR3 region has the DNA TGTGCCAGCAGCTCCCGTTTGGTCGGATACACCGGGGAGCTGTTTTTT. It codes for CASSSRLVGYTGELFF.

J is TRBJ2-1 and V is TRBV6-2 or TRBV6-3; no clear D gene. CDR3 length equals 11 residues. The ends were cut back, 8 bases at V and 7 bases at J, with 9 bases in the middle. CDR1 and CDR2 from the germline V gene are MNHEY and SVGEGT. In DNA, the CDR3 is TGTGCCAGCTCCCGTGCGAATGAGCAGTTCTTC. This translates into CASSRANEQFF.

This clonotype was detected only a few times. This chain uses TRBV4-3 with TRBJ2-2, with D tentatively TRBD1 (5 bases). This CDR3 region has 16 residues. Germline CDR1 reads LGHNA; CDR2 reads YSLEER. Deletions cut 1 base from V and 5 bases from J, with 14 bases between. The DNA for the CDR3 is TGCGCCAGCAGCCAAGTAAGGGGAAGCTCGACCGGGGAGCTGTTTTTT. Its protein product is CASSQVRGSSTGELFF.

V usage is TRBV29-1 and J usage is TRBJ1-2, with TRBD1 as a possible D gene (5 bases). The CDR3 is made up of 13 amino acids. V was cut by 4 bases and J by 8 bases, with 17 bases left in between. Germline CDR1 and CDR2: SQVTM and ANQGSEA. The CDR3 nucleotides read TGCAGCGTTGGGGAAGCCAGGGCAGGGGGCTACACCTTC. It is translated as CSVGEARAGGYTF.

This chain's CDR3 is CASSQATANTGELFF. The CDR3 DNA is TGCGCCAGCAGCCAGGCTACAGCGAACACCGGGGAGCTGTTTTTT. The chain recombines TRBV4-3 with TRBJ2-2; D is undetermined. This CDR3 has 15 residues. Looked up from germline, CDR1 is LGHNA and CDR2 is YSLEER. Deletions cut 3 bases from V and 0 bases from J, with 8 bases between.

The chain combines TRBV12-3 or TRBV12-4 with TRBJ2-7, with 7 bases aligning to TRBD1. V was pared by 6 bases and J by 5 bases, with 7 bases of the junction left unmatched. CDR3 length equals 13 residues. The DNA of the CDR3 is TGTGCCAGCAGACTCTGGGACAGCCACGAGCAGTACTTC. Translated, it gives CASRLWDSHEQYF.

The chain employs TRBV14 and TRBJ2-2; 8 bases fit TRBD1. Germline-derived CDR1 and CDR2 are SGHDN and FVKESK. This CDR3 region has 15 residues. J was trimmed by 6 bases and V by 4 bases; bases with no gene match: 7. The CDR3: CASSLFQGAAGELFF. CDR3 in DNA: TGTGCCAGCAGCCTTTTTCAGGGGGCCGCCGGGGAGCTGTTTTTT.

The chain is built from TRBV11-1 and TRBJ2-1; TRBD1 aligns across 8 bases. J lost 3 bases, V lost 5 bases, and 9 bases had no gene match. The CDR3 runs to 16 residues. The germline gives CDR1 SGHAT, CDR2 FQDESV (reference sequence). The CDR3 spells CASSPAGTGYYNEQFF. The CDR3 nucleotides read TGTGCCAGCAGCCCAGCCGGGACAGGTTACTACAATGAGCAGTTCTTC.

V gene TRBV20-1 combines with J gene TRBJ1-2, with 7 nucleotides matching TRBD1. J lost 4 bases, V lost 4 bases, and 0 bases had no gene match. CDR3 length equals 11 residues. Per the germline V gene, CDR1 is DFQATT and CDR2 is SNEGSKA (reference sequence). The CDR3 loop reads CSANRGYGYTF. For the CDR3, the DNA is TGCAGTGCTAACAGGGGCTATGGCTACACCTTC.

The chain has TRBV5-1 and TRBJ2-7; 7 bases align to TRBD1. Germline V gene sequence: CDR1 SGHRS, CDR2 YFSETQ. This CDR3 region has 14 residues. With 1 base clipped from V and 7 bases from J, the junction kept 8 bases outside the gene matches. CDR3 sequence (DNA): TGCGCCAGCAGCTTGTTCGAGGGGGCTCGGGAGCAGTACTTC. It specifies CASSLFEGAREQYF.